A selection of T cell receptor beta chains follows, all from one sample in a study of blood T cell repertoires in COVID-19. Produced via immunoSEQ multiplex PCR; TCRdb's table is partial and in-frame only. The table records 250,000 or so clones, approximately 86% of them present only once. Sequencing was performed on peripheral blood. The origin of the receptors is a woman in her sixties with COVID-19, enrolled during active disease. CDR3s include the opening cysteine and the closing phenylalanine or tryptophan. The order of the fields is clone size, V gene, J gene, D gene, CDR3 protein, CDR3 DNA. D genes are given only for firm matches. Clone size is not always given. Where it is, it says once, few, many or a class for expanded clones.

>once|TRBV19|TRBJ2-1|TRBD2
CASSIRASGSGGNTEQFF
TGTGCCAGTAGTATAAGGGCTAGCGGGAGTGGGGGGAATACGGAGCAGTTCTTC
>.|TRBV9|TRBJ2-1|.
CASSVEGGTRNEQFF
TGTGCCAGCAGCGTAGAGGGCGGGACTCGCAATGAGCAGTTCTTC
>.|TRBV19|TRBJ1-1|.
CASSMTGTEAFF
TGTGCCAGTAGTATGACAGGCACTGAAGCTTTCTTT
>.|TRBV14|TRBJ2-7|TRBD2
CASSHRGGGGLYEQYF
TGTGCCAGCAGCCATCGAGGCGGCGGGGGGCTCTACGAGCAGTACTTC
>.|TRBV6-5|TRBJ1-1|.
CASSNGGWAEAFF
TGTGCCAGCTCCAACGGGGGGTGGGCTGAAGCTTTCTTT
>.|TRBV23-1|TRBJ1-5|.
CASSQSPSAGGLRNQPQHF
TGCGCCAGCAGTCAATCGCCCTCCGCGGGGGGGTTGCGCAATCAGCCCCAGCATTTT
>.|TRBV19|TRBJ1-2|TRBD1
CASSTGTGTNYGYTF
TGTGCCAGTAGTACGGGGACAGGAACCAACTATGGCTACACCTTC
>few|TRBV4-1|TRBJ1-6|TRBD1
CASSQEQGFDSPLHF
TGCGCCAGCAGCCAAGAACAGGGGTTTGACTCACCCCTCCACTTT
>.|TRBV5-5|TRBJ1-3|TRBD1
CASSRTWQGVGNTIYF
TGTGCCAGCAGCCGTACTTGGCAGGGGGTTGGAAACACCATATATTTT
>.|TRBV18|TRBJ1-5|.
CASSPDRRNQPQHF
TGTGCCAGCTCTCCGGACAGACGCAATCAGCCCCAGCATTTT
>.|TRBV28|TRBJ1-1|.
CASSLAREAFF
TGTGCCAGCAGTTTGGCCCGGGAGGCTTTCTTT
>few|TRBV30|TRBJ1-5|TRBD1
CAWSVGTGSPNQPQHF
TGTGCCTGGAGTGTAGGGACAGGGAGTCCCAATCAGCCCCAGCATTTT
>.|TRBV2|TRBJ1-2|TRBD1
CASSGHPGTGRGYTF
TGTGCCAGCAGTGGACATCCGGGGACAGGGCGCGGCTACACCTTC
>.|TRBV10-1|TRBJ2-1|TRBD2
CASSSIAGVYNEQFF
TGCGCCAGCAGTTCTATAGCGGGAGTTTACAATGAGCAGTTCTTC
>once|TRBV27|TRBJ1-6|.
CASSFAGEGSPLHF
TGTGCCAGCAGTTTTGCCGGGGAGGGTTCACCCCTCCACTTT
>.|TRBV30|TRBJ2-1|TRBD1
CAWSVQGGPSYNEQFF
TGTGCCTGGAGTGTACAGGGGGGACCTTCCTACAATGAGCAGTTCTTC
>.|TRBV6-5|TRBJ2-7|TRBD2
CASSYRTSGPPYEQYF
TGTGCCAGCAGTTACCGAACTAGCGGACCACCCTACGAGCAGTACTTC
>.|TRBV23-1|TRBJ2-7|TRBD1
CASSQEDRGLHEQYF
TGCGCCAGCAGTCAAGAGGACAGGGGTCTCCACGAGCAGTACTTC
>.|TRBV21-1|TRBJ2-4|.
CASGRASGKNIQYF
TGTGCCAGCGGACGGGCCTCAGGGAAAAACATTCAGTACTTC
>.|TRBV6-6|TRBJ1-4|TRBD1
CASSPEVAGGEKLFF
TGTGCCAGCAGCCCTGAAGTGGCAGGGGGTGAAAAACTGTTTTTT
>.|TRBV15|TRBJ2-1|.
CATSRDTKGEQFF
TGTGCCACCAGCAGAGATACTAAAGGTGAGCAGTTCTTC
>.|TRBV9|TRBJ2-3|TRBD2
CASSPGTSGTDTQYF
TGTGCCAGCAGCCCAGGGACTAGCGGGACAGATACGCAGTATTTT
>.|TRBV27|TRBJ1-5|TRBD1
CASSVGTGGFGNQPQHF
TGTGCCAGCAGTGTGGGGACAGGGGGCTTTGGCAATCAGCCCCAGCATTTT
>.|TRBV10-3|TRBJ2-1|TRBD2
CAISRAGEGYNEQFF
TGTGCCATCAGTCGGGCGGGAGAGGGCTACAATGAGCAGTTCTTC
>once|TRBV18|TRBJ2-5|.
CASSPAGETQYF
TGTGCCAGCTCACCAGCGGGCGAGACCCAGTACTTC
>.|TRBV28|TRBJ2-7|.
CASIKSGTSSYEQYF
TGTGCCAGCATCAAATCCGGGACTTCCTCCTACGAGCAGTACTTC
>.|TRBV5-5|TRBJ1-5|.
CASGWGVGGQPQHF
TGTGCCAGCGGGTGGGGGGTTGGAGGACAGCCCCAGCATTTT
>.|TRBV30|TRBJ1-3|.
CAWSPTAPNTIYF
TGTGCCTGGAGTCCGACAGCCCCAAACACCATATATTTT
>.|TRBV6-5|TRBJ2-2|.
CASSYSRRETGELFF
TGTGCCAGCAGTTACTCGAGGCGGGAAACCGGGGAGCTGTTTTTT
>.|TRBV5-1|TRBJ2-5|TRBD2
CASSSRLAGAAETQYF
TGCGCCAGCAGCTCCCGACTAGCGGGAGCGGCGGAGACCCAGTACTTC
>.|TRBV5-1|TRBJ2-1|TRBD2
CASSLELADRGGEQFF
TGCGCCAGCAGCTTGGAACTAGCGGATAGGGGGGGTGAGCAGTTCTTC
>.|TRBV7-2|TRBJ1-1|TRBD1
CASSLGQGRAEAFF
TGTGCCAGCAGCTTAGGACAGGGAAGGGCTGAAGCTTTCTTT
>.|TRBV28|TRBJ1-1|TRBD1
CASSVWDRTNTEAFF
TGTGCCAGCAGTGTGTGGGACAGAACGAACACTGAAGCTTTCTTT
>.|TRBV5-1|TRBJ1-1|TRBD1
CASSRTGETEAFF
TGCGCCAGCAGCAGGACAGGGGAAACTGAAGCTTTCTTT
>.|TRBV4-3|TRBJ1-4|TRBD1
CASSQRSGGEKLFF
TGCGCCAGCAGCCAACGTTCAGGGGGTGAAAAACTGTTTTTT
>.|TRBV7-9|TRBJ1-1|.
CASSLEPSTEAFF
TGTGCCAGCAGCTTAGAGCCGAGCACTGAAGCTTTCTTT
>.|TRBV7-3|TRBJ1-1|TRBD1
CASSFPTGDAFF
TGTGCCAGCAGCTTCCCCACAGGGGACGCTTTCTTT
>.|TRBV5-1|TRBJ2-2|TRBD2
CASKGLAGVSTGELFF
TGCGCCAGCAAGGGCCTAGCGGGAGTCTCTACCGGGGAGCTGTTTTTT
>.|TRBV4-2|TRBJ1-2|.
CASSQVTGDYGYTF
TGTGCCAGCAGCCAAGTAACGGGGGACTATGGCTACACCTTC
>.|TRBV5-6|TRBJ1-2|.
CARSLEGGFKGDYGYTF
TGTGCCCGCAGCTTGGAGGGGGGGTTCAAGGGAGACTATGGCTACACCTTC
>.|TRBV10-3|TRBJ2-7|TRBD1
CAISESGGTGVYEQYF
TGTGCCATCAGTGAGTCTGGGGGGACAGGGGTTTACGAGCAGTACTTC